The T cell receptor (beta chain) described here comes from a study of CD8 T cells in ankylosing spondylitis (TCRdb year 2017). Regarding the complete study: The study set out to find disease-linked TCR variants by profiling T cell receptor beta repertoires in ankylosing spondylitis patients and healthy donors. The full study cohort comprised 20 to 25 ankylosing spondylitis patients and approximately 100 healthy donors. Peripheral blood was sampled, and synovial fluid was also collected from ankylosing spondylitis patients. Broader findings and caveats from the paper: Blood from ankylosing spondylitis patients appeared to be characterized by a TCR beta motif made up of 8 or 9 highly homologous amino acid variants. The disease-linked clones had a CD8+ phenotype and were found at relatively low frequencies in peripheral blood. According to the report, matched synovial fluid samples from ankylosing spondylitis patients were significantly enriched for the disease-linked clones. Some TCR beta motif variants had previously been reported in synovial fluid and blood of reactive arthritis patients, which suggested common disease-initiation mechanisms.

This clonotype appeared a few times. The antigen it binds to is not known. Per-nucleotide qualities are absent, and no much larger clonotype sits a single base away. The germline V gene (reference sequence) supplies CDR1 DFQATT and CDR2 SNEGSKA. The CDR3 spans 15 residues, from the cysteine through the phenylalanine. Just CDR3 DNA is preserved here, 45 bases in frame from base 1. V drops 1 base and J drops 1 base, leaving 13 bases in between. The reads were generated on an Illumina HiSeq 2500. TCR beta libraries were prepared by quantitative 5'-RACE with molecular barcodes. In the original analysis: A new computational method based on a probabilistic model of VDJ rearrangement was used to identify disease-linked TCR variants. TCRdb reprocessed the public reads (quality trimming at Q25 with fastp, clone calling with MiXCR) and kept in-frame beta chains. Rows with one shared CDR3 protein collapse into an entry with the most common genes and DNA. The V and J calls, along with clone size, are taken from TCRdb and not from the paper's own processing. This sample has 700,000 to 850,000 distinct CDR3 sequences in its table, and roughly 10% of those were observed once. The ten largest make up 0.51% of the sample.

This sequence uses TRBV20-1 and TRBJ2-5; a tentative D match to TRBD1 spans 6 bases. Source material: blood, either unsorted or a sorted T cell fraction (not recorded which). The TCR comes from a male donor with ankylosing spondylitis. The CDR3 region has the sequence CSARGVGHLQETQYF. The nucleotide sequence reads as follows: TGCAGTGCTAGAGGGGTGGGACACCTCCAAGAGACCCAGTACTTC.